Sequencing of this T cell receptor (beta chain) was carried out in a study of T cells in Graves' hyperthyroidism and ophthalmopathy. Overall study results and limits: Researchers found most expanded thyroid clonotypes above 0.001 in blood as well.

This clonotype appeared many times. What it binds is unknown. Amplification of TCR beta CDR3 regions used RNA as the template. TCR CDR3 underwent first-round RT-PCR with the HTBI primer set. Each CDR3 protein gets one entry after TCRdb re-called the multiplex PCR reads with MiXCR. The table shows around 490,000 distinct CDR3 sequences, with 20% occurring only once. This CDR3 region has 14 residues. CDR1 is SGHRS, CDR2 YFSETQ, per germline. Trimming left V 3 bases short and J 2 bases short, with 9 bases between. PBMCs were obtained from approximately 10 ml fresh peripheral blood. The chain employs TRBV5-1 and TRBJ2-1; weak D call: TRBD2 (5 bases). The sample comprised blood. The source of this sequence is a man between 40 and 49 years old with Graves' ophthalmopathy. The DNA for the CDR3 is TGCGCCAGCAGCTCGACCGGGACCTACAATGAGCAGTTCTTC. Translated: CASSSTGTYNEQFF.